One T cell receptor beta chain is described in this entry. Germline V gene data show CDR1 as ENHRY and CDR2 as SYGVKD. Trimming cost V 5 bases and J 7 bases; bases outside gene matches: 9. This CDR3 contains 14 residues. This specimen comes from a study of blood T cell repertoires in COVID-19. As handled by the study authors: Amplification from reference gene primers served as the basis for estimated nucleated cell counts. The protocol was immunoSEQ multiplex PCR, while the TCRdb copy is restricted to in-frame clones and leaves out a portion. The V and J calls and the clone size are those of that table, but D and trimming were determined from the DNA. Here the sample spans about 260,000 clones, 80% to 90% being singletons.

This chain connects TRBV10-3 to TRBJ1-1; 8 positions agree with TRBD1. The clonotype was recovered from a young man with active or convalescent COVID-19. Source material: peripheral blood. CDR3 coding DNA: TGTGCCATCAGTCACTCCGGGACAGGATATGAAGCTTTCTTT. It yields the protein CAISHSGTGYEAFF.